This T cell receptor (beta chain) was found in a study of cytomegalovirus exposure and HLA in healthy donors. Study results and limitations: The likely origin of a cluster of highly shared sequence variants was a sequencing artifact. Later, an analysis showed that TCR beta chains associated with HLA were more clonally expanded than others that were equally common. In a later analysis, an Asian-associated ancestry cluster reportedly showed fewer N-insertions than the roughly 710-donor mean.

Primers: 60 Vbeta forward and 13 Jbeta reverse. The protocol was immunoSEQ multiplex PCR, while the TCRdb copy is restricted to in-frame clones and leaves out a portion. The table has some 180,000 clones, approximately 80% seen once. Comments on this clone: The target antigen is unknown.

Germline CDR1 is SGHRS and CDR2 is YFSETQ. The ends were cut back, 1 base at V and 5 bases at J, with 5 bases in the middle. The CDR3 covers 12 residues. This TCR was sampled from a woman aged 25 to 39 in good health and CMV-seropositive. The specimen sequenced was PBMCs. The genes are TRBV5-1 and TRBJ2-3, with no clear D. The CDR3 loop reads CASSLSRDTQYF. In DNA form, the CDR3 reads TGCGCCAGCAGCTTGTCGAGAGATACGCAGTATTTT.